This TCR beta chain was recovered during a study of blood T cell repertoires in COVID-19. Whole-study context: The origin of the acute and convalescent COVID-19 samples was the United States, Italy and Spain.

The data were produced by immunoSEQ multiplex PCR, yet TCRdb's version contains in-frame clones alone and is incomplete. Altogether around 100,000 clones are present, roughly 86% being singletons, with the ten largest covering just under 20%. This TCR was recovered from a human donor in a cohort sampled during active COVID-19. Sequenced: peripheral blood.

CDR3 loop: CASSLGQGALNSPLHF. DNA of the CDR3: TGTGCCAGTAGCTTGGGACAGGGGGCGCTGAATTCACCCCTCCACTTT. The genes are TRBV19 and TRBJ1-6; 12 nucleotides align to TRBD1. The junction had 7 bases not matched to a gene; V was cut back by 6 bases and J by 7 bases. Germline-derived CDR1 and CDR2 are LNHDA and SQIVND (reference sequence). The CDR3 has 16 residues.